The subject of this entry is one TCR beta chain. What antigen it recognizes has not been identified. Base-call qualities are not available, and no considerably larger clone is one nucleotide away. This entry belongs to a study of hypomethylating agent response in myelodysplastic syndrome (dated by TCRdb to the early 2020s). A note on the overall study: The hypomethylating agents azacitidine (about 75% of the 11) or decitabine (3 of 11) were used to treat the patients. Patients had a mean age of about 70 +/- 6 years, and a diploid cytogenetic profile was the most common. Roughly 5 patients did not respond, whereas about 6 responded with either complete response or hematologic improvement. Response was defined as complete response or hematologic improvement, and patients meeting neither criterion were classed as non-responders. TET2 was the most frequent mutation, present in about 50% of the 11 patients. Of the myelodysplastic syndrome patients in the cohort, 9 were male and 2 were female.

Summary of the overall study and its limitations: A possible recognition of novel MDS antigens by the shared GLIPH2 clusters was not confirmed and needs experimental validation. The healthy control donors were not matched in age to the MDS patients, and this mismatch could have affected the comparison between MDS and healthy donors. Novel clonotypes were found to emerge more often in responders, whereas more contracted clonotypes were observed in non-responders after treatment. Only about a dozen patients were analyzed, so the cohort was small. After treatment with a hypomethylating agent, no significant changes in richness, rarefaction diversity or clonality were seen, whether all patients were considered together or each response group separately.

Library prep was done by the immunoSEQ multiplex PCR assay. Survey resolution was used, with two replicates of about 200 ng each, totaling 400 ng of DNA per sample. Using multiplex PCR primers aimed at V and J genes, the hsTCRB kit picked up rearranged TCRB sequences in genomic DNA. The CDR3 region was amplified in a first PCR of approximately 33 cycles using the QIAGEN Multiplex PCR Kit. Sample barcodes and Illumina adapters were attached to each replicate during a second PCR lasting around 8 cycles. Pooled libraries were quantified with a QuantStudio 6 and the KAPA library quantification kit. About 15 pM of pooled libraries went onto an Illumina MiSeq for sequencing, using single-end reads of 156 cycles plus an index read of 15 cycles. The original pipeline was this. Of 180,000 or so unique clonotypes, 1.5% to 2% were flagged by VDJdb annotation as previously reported viral-epitope-specific. The immunoSEQ Data Assistant and immunoSEQ Analyzer converted raw reads into normalized, annotated TCRB repertoires. Clonotypes were analyzed with BioAnalyzer and version 0.6.5 of the immunarch R package. Every repertoire was downsampled to the clone count of the smallest repertoire before richness was estimated. Fisher's exact tests classified clonotypes as expanded, contracted or novel, with novel meaning zero frequency before treatment. Significantly changed CDR3 beta sequences were clustered with GLIPH2 at simulation_depth=1000 and kmer_min_depth=3, and CDR3s shorter than five residues were left out. The immuneACCESS repertoire file appears here via TCRdb, limited to in-frame rearrangements. These files lack a portion of the clones; in checked studies, under half of the deficit traces to unresolved V genes, and the cause of the others is not known. V and J calls plus clone size are reproduced from that table; the DNA served to infer D and trimming. Present in this sample are some 1,800 clones, 75% to 90% of which were seen just once. The ten largest account for approximately 4.7% of the sample.

For this chain, trimming is 5 bases at the V end and 4 bases at the J end, and the number of junction bases without a gene match is 7. The CDR3 runs 14 residues from the cysteine to the phenylalanine. Kept here is only the CDR3 DNA, which spans 42 bases and is read in frame from base 1. The germline V gene provides CDR1 SGHRS and CDR2 YFSETQ. T-cell subsets were not sorted, so the analysis was performed on bulk bone marrow. Immunosequencing of the TCR beta CDR3 regions was performed on bone marrow from about 10 myelodysplastic syndrome patients before and after hypomethylating agent therapy. Each patient contributed a baseline bone marrow plus two to three bone marrows at different post-treatment timepoints for longitudinal repertoire tracking. Whole bone marrow served as the source for genomic DNA extraction, with DNA quality checked using TapeStation, NanoDrop OneC and PicoGreen assays.

The sequence was collected from a human donor with myelodysplastic syndrome. The sequence links TRBV5-1 to TRBJ2-7; 9 bases in the junction line up with TRBD1. Sequenced here: bone marrow, sampled before or after starting hypomethylating agent treatment for myelodysplastic syndrome (not recorded which). The DNA is as follows: TGCGCCAGCAGGGAGGTACAGGGGGCTTACGAGCAGTACTTC. This translates into CASREVQGAYEQYF.